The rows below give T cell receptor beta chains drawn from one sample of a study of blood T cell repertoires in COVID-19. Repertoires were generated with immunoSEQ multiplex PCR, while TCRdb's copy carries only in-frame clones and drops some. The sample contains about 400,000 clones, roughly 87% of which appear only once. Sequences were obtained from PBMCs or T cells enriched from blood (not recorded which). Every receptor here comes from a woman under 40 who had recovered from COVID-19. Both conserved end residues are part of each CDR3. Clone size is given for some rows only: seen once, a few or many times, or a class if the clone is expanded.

CDR3aa: CASSLPGEQYF; v_gene: TRBV6-9; abundance: NA
CDR3aa: CASSLEGGNTEAFF; v_gene: TRBV5-1; abundance: few
CDR3aa: CASSPGTWNTGELFF; v_gene: TRBV5-1; abundance: NA
CDR3aa: CASSPGRSYGYTF; v_gene: TRBV7-2; abundance: NA
CDR3aa: CASSRLTGTEAFF; v_gene: TRBV4-1; abundance: few
CDR3aa: CASSPRDTEETQYF; v_gene: TRBV27; abundance: NA
CDR3aa: CASSRRGTNGYTF; v_gene: TRBV28; abundance: NA
CDR3aa: CASSLGGREEEKLFF; v_gene: TRBV5-8; abundance: NA
CDR3aa: CASSLSESHEQFF; v_gene: TRBV7-8; abundance: NA
CDR3aa: CASSVVRDRGHDQPQHF; v_gene: TRBV9; abundance: NA
CDR3aa: CASSPWQGANTIYF; v_gene: TRBV3-1/TRBV3-2; abundance: NA
CDR3aa: CASSLGQGRVAFF; v_gene: TRBV7-9; abundance: NA
CDR3aa: CASSGQGIGFGSNQPQHF; v_gene: TRBV6-1; abundance: NA
CDR3aa: CASSGWGTGGSYEQYF; v_gene: TRBV19; abundance: NA
CDR3aa: CAWSVGHRDTSYEQYF; v_gene: TRBV30; abundance: NA
CDR3aa: CASSLRDRSDYGYTF; v_gene: TRBV18; abundance: NA
CDR3aa: CASSPSADSILAKNIQYF; v_gene: TRBV18; abundance: NA
CDR3aa: CASSSGQGAETGELFF; v_gene: TRBV7-8; abundance: NA
CDR3aa: CASSQGQGANGYTF; v_gene: TRBV3-1/TRBV3-2; abundance: NA